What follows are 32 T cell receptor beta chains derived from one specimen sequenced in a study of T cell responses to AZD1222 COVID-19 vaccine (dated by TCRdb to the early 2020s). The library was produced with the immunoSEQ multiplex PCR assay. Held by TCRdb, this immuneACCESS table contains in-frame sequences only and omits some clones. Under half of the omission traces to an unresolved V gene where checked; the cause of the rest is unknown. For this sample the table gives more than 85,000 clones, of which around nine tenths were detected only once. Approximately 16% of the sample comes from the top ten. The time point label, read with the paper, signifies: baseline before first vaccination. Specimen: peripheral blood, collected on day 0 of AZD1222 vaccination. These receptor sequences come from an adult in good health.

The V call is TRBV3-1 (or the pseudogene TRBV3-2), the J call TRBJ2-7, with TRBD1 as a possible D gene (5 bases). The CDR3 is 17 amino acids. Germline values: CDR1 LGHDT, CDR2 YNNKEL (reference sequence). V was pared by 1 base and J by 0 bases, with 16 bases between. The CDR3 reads CASSQVGQGQSSYEQYF. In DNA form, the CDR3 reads TGTGCCAGCAGCCAAGTGGGGCAGGGCCAAAGCTCCTACGAGCAGTACTTC.

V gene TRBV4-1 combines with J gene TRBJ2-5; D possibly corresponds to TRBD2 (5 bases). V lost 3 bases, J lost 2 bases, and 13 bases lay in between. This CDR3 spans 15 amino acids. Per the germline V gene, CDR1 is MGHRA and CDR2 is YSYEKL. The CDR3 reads CASSHTPRDQETQYF. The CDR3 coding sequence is TGCGCCAGCAGCCACACCCCCCGGGATCAAGAGACCCAGTACTTC.

Here the CDR3 DNA reads TGTGCCAGCAGCTTATTGGTGGGAGGAGAGACCCAGTACTTC. Protein: CASSLLVGGETQYF. The V call is TRBV7-7, the J call TRBJ2-5; the D gene is possibly TRBD2 (6 bases). This CDR3 contains 14 residues. Per the germline V gene, CDR1 is SSHAT and CDR2 is FNYEAQ (reference sequence). V lost 2 bases and J lost 4, with 11 bases in between.

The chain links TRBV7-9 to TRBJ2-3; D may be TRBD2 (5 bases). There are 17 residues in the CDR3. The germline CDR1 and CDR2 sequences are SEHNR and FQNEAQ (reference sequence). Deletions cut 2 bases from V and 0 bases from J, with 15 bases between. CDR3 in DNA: TGTGCCAGCAGCTTATGCTATGAGGGCTTTAGCACAGATACGCAGTATTTT. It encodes CASSLCYEGFSTDTQYF.

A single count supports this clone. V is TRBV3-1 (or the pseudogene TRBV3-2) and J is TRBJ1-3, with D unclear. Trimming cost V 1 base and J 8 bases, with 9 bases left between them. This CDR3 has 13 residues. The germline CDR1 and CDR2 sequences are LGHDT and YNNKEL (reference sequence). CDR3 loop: CASSQAGVDTIYF. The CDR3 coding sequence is TGTGCCAGCAGCCAAGCCGGGGTAGACACCATATATTTT.

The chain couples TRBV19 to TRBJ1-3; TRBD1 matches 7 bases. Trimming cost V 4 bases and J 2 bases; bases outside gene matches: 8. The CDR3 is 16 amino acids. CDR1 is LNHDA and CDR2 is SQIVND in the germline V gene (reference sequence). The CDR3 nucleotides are TGTGCCAGTAGTACCGGGACAGCTAACACTGGAAACACCATATATTTT. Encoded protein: CASSTGTANTGNTIYF.

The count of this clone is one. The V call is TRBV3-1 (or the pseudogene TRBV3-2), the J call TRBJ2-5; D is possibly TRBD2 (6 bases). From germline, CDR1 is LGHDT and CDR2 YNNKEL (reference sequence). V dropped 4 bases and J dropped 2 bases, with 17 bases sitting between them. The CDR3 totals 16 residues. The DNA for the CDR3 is TGTGCCAGCAGCCCGCTCGGGGGAACCTCACAAGAGACCCAGTACTTC. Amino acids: CASSPLGGTSQETQYF.

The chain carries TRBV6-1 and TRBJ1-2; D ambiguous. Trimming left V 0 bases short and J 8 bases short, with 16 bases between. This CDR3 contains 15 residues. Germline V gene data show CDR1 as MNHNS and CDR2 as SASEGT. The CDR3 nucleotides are TGTGCCAGCAGTGAAGCGCTTTGGCGAAGTGGGGGCTACACCTTC. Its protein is CASSEALWRSGGYTF.

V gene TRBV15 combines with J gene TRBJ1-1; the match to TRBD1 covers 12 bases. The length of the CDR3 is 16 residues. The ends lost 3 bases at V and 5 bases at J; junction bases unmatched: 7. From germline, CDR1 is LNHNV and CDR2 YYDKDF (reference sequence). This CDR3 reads CATSRGDRGRGTEAFF. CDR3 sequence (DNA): TGTGCCACCAGCAGGGGGGACAGGGGGCGTGGAACTGAAGCTTTCTTT.

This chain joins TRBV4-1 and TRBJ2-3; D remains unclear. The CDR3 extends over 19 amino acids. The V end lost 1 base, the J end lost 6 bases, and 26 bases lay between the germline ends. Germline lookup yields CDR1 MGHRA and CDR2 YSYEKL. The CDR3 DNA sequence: TGCGCCAGCAGCCAAGGCGGAAGGTCAGACTCCTACCCGAAGGATACGCAGTATTTT. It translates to CASSQGGRSDSYPKDTQYF.

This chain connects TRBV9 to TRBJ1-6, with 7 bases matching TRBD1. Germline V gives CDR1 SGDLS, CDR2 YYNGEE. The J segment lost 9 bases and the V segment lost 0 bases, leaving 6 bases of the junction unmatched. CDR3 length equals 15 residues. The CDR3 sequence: CASSVGGQIASPLHF. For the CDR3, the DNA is TGTGCCAGCAGCGTAGGGGGACAGATTGCTTCACCCCTCCACTTT.

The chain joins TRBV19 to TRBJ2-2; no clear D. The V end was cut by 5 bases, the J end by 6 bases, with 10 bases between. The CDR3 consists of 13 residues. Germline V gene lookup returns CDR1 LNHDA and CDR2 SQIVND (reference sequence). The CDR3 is CASSFTGAGELFF. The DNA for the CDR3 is TGTGCCAGTAGTTTTACGGGCGCCGGGGAGCTGTTTTTT.

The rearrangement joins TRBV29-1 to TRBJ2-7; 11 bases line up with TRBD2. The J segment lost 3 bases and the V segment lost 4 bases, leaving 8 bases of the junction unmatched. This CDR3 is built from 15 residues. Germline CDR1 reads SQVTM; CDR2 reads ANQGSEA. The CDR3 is CSVASSGRANYEQYF. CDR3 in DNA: TGCAGCGTTGCGAGTAGCGGGAGGGCCAACTACGAGCAGTACTTC.

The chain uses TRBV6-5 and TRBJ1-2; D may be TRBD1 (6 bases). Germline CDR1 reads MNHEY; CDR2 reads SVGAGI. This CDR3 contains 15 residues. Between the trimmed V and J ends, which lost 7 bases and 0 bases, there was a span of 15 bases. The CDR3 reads CASIGQTLTNYGYTF. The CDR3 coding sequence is TGTGCCAGCATAGGACAGACACTCACTAACTATGGCTACACCTTC.

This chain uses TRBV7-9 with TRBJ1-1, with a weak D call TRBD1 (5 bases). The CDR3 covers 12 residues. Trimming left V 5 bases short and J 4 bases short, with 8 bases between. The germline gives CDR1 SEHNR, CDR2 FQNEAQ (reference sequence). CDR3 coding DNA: TGTGCCAGCAGCCCTCAGGGCACTGAAGCTTTCTTT. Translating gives CASSPQGTEAFF.

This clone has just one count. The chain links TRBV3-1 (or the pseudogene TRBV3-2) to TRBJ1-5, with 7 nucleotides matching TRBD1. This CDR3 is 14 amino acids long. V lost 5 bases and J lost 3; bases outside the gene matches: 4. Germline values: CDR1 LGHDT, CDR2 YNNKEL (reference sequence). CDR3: CASSVGTANQPQHF. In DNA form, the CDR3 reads TGTGCCAGCAGCGTCGGGACAGCCAATCAGCCCCAGCATTTT.

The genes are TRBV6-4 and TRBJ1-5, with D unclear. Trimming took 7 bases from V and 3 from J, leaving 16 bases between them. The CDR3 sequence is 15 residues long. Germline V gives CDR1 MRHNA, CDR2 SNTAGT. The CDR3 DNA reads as TGTGCCAGCACCACCGCGCATGGATCCAATCAGCCCCAGCATTTT. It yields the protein CASTTAHGSNQPQHF.

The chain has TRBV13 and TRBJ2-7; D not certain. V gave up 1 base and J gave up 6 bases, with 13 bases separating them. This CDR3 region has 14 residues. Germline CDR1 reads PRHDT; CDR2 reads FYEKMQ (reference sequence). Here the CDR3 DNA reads TGTGCCAGCAGCTTAGTCCCCCGAGATGTCGAGCAGTACTTC. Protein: CASSLVPRDVEQYF.

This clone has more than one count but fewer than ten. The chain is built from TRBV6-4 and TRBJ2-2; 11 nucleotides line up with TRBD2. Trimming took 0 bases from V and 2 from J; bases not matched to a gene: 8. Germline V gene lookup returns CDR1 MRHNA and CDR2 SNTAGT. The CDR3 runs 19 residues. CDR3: CASSDSYRSGGANTGELFF. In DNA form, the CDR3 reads TGTGCCAGCAGTGACTCATACCGTAGCGGGGGGGCCAACACCGGGGAGCTGTTTTTT.

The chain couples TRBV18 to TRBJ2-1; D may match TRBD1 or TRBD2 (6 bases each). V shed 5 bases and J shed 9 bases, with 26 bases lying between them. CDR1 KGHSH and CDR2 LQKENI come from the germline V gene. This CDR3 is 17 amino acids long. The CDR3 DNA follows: TGTGCCAGCTCAGCAAGCACAGGGTTCGGGGGTTTGGGTGAGCAGTTCTTC. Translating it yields CASSASTGFGGLGEQFF.

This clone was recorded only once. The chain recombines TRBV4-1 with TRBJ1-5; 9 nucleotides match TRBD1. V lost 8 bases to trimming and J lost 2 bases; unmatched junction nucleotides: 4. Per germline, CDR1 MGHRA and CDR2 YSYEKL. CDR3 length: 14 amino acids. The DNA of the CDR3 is TGCGCCAGCGCGCGGACAGGGGGCAATCAGCCCCAGCATTTT. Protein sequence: CASARTGGNQPQHF.

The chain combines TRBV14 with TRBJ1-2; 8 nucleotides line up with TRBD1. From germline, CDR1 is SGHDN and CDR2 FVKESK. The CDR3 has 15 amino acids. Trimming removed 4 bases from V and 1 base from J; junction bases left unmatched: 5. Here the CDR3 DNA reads TGTGCCAGCAGCCTTCGGACAGGGATTAACTATGGCTACACCTTC. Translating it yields CASSLRTGINYGYTF.

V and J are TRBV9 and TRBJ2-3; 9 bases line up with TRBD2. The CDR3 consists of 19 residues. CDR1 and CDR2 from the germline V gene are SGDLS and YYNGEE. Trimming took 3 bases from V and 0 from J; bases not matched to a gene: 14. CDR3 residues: CASSARVPRSGRSTDTQYF. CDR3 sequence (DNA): TGTGCCAGCAGCGCCCGTGTACCACGTAGCGGGAGAAGCACAGATACGCAGTATTTT.

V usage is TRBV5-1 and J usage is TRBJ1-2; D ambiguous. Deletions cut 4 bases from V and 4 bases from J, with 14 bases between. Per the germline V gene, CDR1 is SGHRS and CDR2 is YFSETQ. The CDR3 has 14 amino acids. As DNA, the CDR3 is TGCGCCAGCAGCACGGCGACCGCAACCTATGGCTACACCTTC. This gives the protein CASSTATATYGYTF.

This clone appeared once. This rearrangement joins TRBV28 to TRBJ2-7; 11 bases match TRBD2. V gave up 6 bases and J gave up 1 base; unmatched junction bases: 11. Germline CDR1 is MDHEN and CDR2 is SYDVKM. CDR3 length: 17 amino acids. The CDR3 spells CASSQKTRLAGSYEQYF. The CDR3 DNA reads TGTGCCAGCAGCCAAAAAACAAGACTAGCGGGGTCCTACGAGCAGTACTTC.

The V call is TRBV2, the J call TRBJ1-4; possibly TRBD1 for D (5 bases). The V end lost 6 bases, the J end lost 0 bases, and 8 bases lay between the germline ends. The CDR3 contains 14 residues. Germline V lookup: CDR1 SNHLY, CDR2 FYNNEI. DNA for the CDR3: TGTGCCAGCAGGAGGGGATCAACTAATGAAAAACTGTTTTTT. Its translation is CASRRGSTNEKLFF. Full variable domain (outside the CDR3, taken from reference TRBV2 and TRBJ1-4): EPEVTQTPSHQVTQMGQEVILRCVPISNHLYFYWYRQILGQKVEFLVSFYNNEISEKSEIFDDQFSVERPDGSNFTLKIRSTKLEDSAMYFCASRRGSTNEKLFFGSGTQLSVL.

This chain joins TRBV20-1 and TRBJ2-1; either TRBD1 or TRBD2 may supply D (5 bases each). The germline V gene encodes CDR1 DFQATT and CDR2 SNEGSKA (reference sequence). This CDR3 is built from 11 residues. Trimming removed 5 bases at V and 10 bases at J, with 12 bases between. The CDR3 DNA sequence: TGCAGTGCTTGGGACGTTCGGGAGCAGTTCTTC. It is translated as CSAWDVREQFF.

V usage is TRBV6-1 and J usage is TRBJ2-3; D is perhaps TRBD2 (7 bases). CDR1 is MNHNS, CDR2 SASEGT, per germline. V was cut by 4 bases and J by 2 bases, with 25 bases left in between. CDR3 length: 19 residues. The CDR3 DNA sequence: TGTGCCAGCAGTGGAGAAAGCAACCTAACGGGGGGCCCCACAGATACGCAGTATTTT. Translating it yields CASSGESNLTGGPTDTQYF.

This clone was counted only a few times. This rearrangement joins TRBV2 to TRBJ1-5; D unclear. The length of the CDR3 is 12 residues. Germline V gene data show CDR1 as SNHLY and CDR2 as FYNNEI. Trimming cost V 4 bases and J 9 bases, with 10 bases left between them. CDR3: CASSVSTRPQHF. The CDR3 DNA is TGTGCCAGCAGTGTATCTACGAGGCCCCAGCATTTT.

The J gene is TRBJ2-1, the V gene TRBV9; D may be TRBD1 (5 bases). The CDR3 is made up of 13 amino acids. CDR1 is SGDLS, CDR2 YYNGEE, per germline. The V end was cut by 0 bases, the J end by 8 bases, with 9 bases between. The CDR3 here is CASSVEQVHEQFF. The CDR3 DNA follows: TGTGCCAGCAGCGTAGAACAGGTCCATGAGCAGTTCTTC.

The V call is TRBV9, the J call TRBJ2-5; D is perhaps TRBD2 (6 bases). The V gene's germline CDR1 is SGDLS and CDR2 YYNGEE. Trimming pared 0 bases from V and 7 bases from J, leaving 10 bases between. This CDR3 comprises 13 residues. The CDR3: CASSVEGTRTQYF. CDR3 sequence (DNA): TGTGCCAGCAGCGTAGAGGGGACTCGGACCCAGTACTTC.

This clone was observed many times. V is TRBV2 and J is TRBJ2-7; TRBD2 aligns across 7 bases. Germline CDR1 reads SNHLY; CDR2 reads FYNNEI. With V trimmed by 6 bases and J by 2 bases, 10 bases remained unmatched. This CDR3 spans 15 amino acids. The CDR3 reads CASSKSGTTAYEQYF. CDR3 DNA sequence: TGTGCCAGCAGCAAGTCCGGGACTACCGCCTACGAGCAGTACTTC.